The 26 T cell receptor beta chains below come from one sample, sequenced in a study of control samples from healthy donors and cancer patients. Clones were sequenced by immunoSEQ multiplex PCR, and TCRdb holds only the in-frame ones, with some missing. The sample lists more than 95,000 clones, roughly 90% occurring once. Sequencing input: PBMCs. The receptors derive from a man aged 60 to 75 with lung cancer.

The chain is built from TRBV5-1 and TRBJ2-1, with TRBD1 matching over 7 bases. Germline V lookup: CDR1 SGHRS, CDR2 YFSETQ. The ends lost 2 bases at V and 4 bases at J; junction bases unmatched: 6. The CDR3 covers 15 residues. This chain's CDR3 is CASSFRGGEYNEQFF. The DNA for the CDR3 is TGCGCCAGCAGCTTCAGAGGGGGCGAGTACAATGAGCAGTTCTTC.

This chain's CDR3 is CASSLARVAGTEAFF. Here the CDR3 DNA reads TGCGCCAGCAGCTTGGCCAGGGTGGCAGGCACTGAAGCTTTCTTT. The gene calls are TRBV5-1 and TRBJ1-1; D might be TRBD1 (5 bases). The CDR3 runs to 15 residues. V dropped 0 bases and J dropped 4 bases, with 13 bases sitting between them. Germline CDR1 reads SGHRS; CDR2 reads YFSETQ.

Here the CDR3 DNA reads TGTGCCAGTAAATCAGCGGGGGACTCCTACGAGCAGTACTTC. This codes for CASKSAGDSYEQYF. The chain is built from TRBV6-5 and TRBJ2-7; TRBD2 matches 8 bases. V trimming: 9 bases; J trimming: 0 bases; junction bases outside the gene matches: 7. The CDR3 has 14 residues. CDR1 MNHEY and CDR2 SVGAGI come from the germline V gene.

The chain has TRBV7-2 and TRBJ2-7, with TRBD1 matching over 10 bases. The CDR3 is made up of 13 amino acids. Germline V gives CDR1 SGHTA, CDR2 FQGNSA. After removal of 5 bases from V and 5 bases from J, the junction contained 3 bases not matched to a gene. In DNA, the CDR3 is TGTGCCAGCAGCCGGGACAGGGGCAACGAGCAGTACTTC. Encoded protein: CASSRDRGNEQYF.

The chain employs TRBV6-6 and TRBJ1-1; tentative D call: TRBD1 (5 bases). V gave up 1 base and J gave up 4 bases, with 10 bases separating them. The CDR3 contains 14 residues. Germline V gene data show CDR1 as MNHNY and CDR2 as SVGAGI (reference sequence). The CDR3 protein is CASSYWGEGTEAFF. As DNA, the CDR3 is TGTGCCAGCAGTTACTGGGGGGAAGGCACTGAAGCTTTCTTT.

The chain joins TRBV27 to TRBJ2-6; perhaps TRBD1 as D (6 bases). The CDR3 consists of 16 residues. CDR1 is MNHEY and CDR2 is SMNVEV in the germline V gene (reference sequence). Between the trimmed V and J ends, which lost 5 bases and 3 bases, there was a span of 14 bases. CDR3 region: CASSPLQGSGANVLTF. The CDR3 DNA follows: TGTGCCAGCAGTCCTCTACAGGGAAGTGGGGCCAACGTCCTGACTTTC.

V usage is TRBV7-9 and J usage is TRBJ2-5; D is undetermined. The CDR3 has 13 residues. Trimming shortened V by 1 base and J by 2 bases, and 5 bases separated the two germline ends. Germline CDR1 reads SEHNR; CDR2 reads FQNEAQ (reference sequence). Here the CDR3 DNA reads TGTGCCAGCAGCTTAGACATACAAGAGACCCAGTACTTC. It encodes CASSLDIQETQYF.

The chain employs TRBV9 and TRBJ1-6, with no clear D. There are 15 residues in the CDR3. V lost 0 bases and J 6 bases, leaving 10 bases between the germline ends. Germline CDR1 and CDR2: SGDLS and YYNGEE. CDR3 sequence reads: CASSVAIERNSPLHF. CDR3 in DNA: TGTGCCAGCAGCGTAGCTATTGAGCGTAATTCACCCCTCCACTTT.

This clone is a singleton in its sample. The rearrangement uses TRBV12-3 or TRBV12-4 and TRBJ2-3; D remains unclear. V lost 4 bases to trimming and J lost 7 bases, with 6 bases between them. This CDR3 spans 11 amino acids. The DNA of the CDR3 is TGTGCCAGCAGTTCGAGAAATACGCAGTATTTT. Its translation: CASSSRNTQYF.

The V gene is TRBV5-6, the J gene TRBJ1-5, with D possibly TRBD1 on 6 matching bases. The CDR3 is 16 residues long. The germline gives CDR1 SGHDT, CDR2 YYEEEE. V shed 1 base and J shed 3 bases, with 14 bases lying between them. The CDR3 DNA reads TGTGCCAGCAGCTTGTGGGGGGCGACAGTCAATCAGCCCCAGCATTTT. This sequence encodes CASSLWGATVNQPQHF.

The chain links TRBV7-9 to TRBJ1-4, with a possible D match to TRBD1 (6 bases). V was pared by 5 bases and J by 0 bases, with 13 bases between. The CDR3 has 16 residues. CDR1 is SEHNR, CDR2 FQNEAQ, per germline (reference sequence). The CDR3 region has the DNA TGTGCCAGCAGCCTCCGGGACACACCAACTAATGAAAAACTGTTTTTT. The encoded protein is CASSLRDTPTNEKLFF. Based on the CDR3 plus reference TRBV7-9 and TRBJ1-4, the full variable domain is DTGVSQNPRHKITKRGQNVTFRCDPISEHNRLYWYRQTLGQGPEFLTYFQNEAQLEKSRLLSDRFSAERPKGSFSTLEIQRTEQGDSAMYLCASSLRDTPTNEKLFFGSGTQLSVL.

The genes are TRBV7-3 and TRBJ2-5; 8 bases line up with TRBD1. The CDR3 consists of 16 residues. Germline V gene sequence: CDR1 SGHTA, CDR2 FQGTGA. J lost 0 bases, V lost 5 bases, and 8 bases had no gene match. CDR3 residues: CASSPSGGRYQETQYF. CDR3 nucleotide sequence: TGTGCCAGCAGCCCTTCAGGGGGCCGCTACCAAGAGACCCAGTACTTC.

J is TRBJ2-3 and V is TRBV6-5; the match to TRBD1 covers 10 bases. There are 15 residues in the CDR3. V lost 9 bases and J lost 0; bases outside the gene matches: 6. Germline V gives CDR1 MNHEY, CDR2 SVGAGI. CDR3 protein: CASLRDRGSTDTQYF. The CDR3 DNA sequence: TGTGCCAGTCTCCGGGACAGGGGAAGCACAGATACGCAGTATTTT.

V is TRBV27 and J is TRBJ1-2; TRBD1 matches at 10 bases. After removal of 5 bases from V and 3 bases from J, the junction contained 3 bases not matched to a gene. Germline CDR1 reads MNHEY; CDR2 reads SMNVEV (reference sequence). The CDR3 covers 14 residues. For the CDR3, the DNA is TGTGCCAGCAGTCCGGGACAGGGGTACTATGGCTACACCTTC. It specifies CASSPGQGYYGYTF.

This clone came up once. The chain links TRBV29-1 to TRBJ2-7; TRBD1 matches 7 bases. Germline CDR1 reads SQVTM; CDR2 reads ANQGSEA. The CDR3 runs to 18 residues. The junction had 22 bases not matched to a gene; V was cut back by 7 bases and J by 1 base. CDR3 sequence reads: CSARNLAGRGRESYEQYV. As DNA, the CDR3 is TGCAGCGCCCGAAATCTCGCGGGCAGGGGGAGAGAATCCTACGAGCAGTACGTC.

The chain has TRBV4-2 and TRBJ1-6; maybe TRBD1 (5 bases). The CDR3 runs 13 residues. The V and J ends lost 4 bases and 14 bases respectively, with 15 bases between them. The V gene's germline CDR1 is LGHNA and CDR2 YNFKEQ. CDR3 sequence reads: CASSLSGVATLHF. The DNA of the CDR3 is TGTGCCAGCAGCCTTTCGGGGGTCGCGACCCTCCACTTT.

This chain links TRBV5-5 with TRBJ2-7, with 7 bases identical to TRBD1. After removal of 4 bases from V and 3 bases from J, the junction contained 4 bases not matched to a gene. Germline V CDR1 and CDR2: SGHKS, YYEKEE (reference sequence). This CDR3 is 13 amino acids long. CDR3 bases: TGTGCCAGCAGCCGGGGACAGCTCTACGAGCAGTACGTC. Translation: CASSRGQLYEQYV.

The gene calls are TRBV7-3 and TRBJ2-3; D perhaps matches TRBD2 (6 bases). Trimming removed 5 bases at V and 2 bases at J, with 11 bases between. This CDR3 region has 14 residues. Per the germline V gene, CDR1 is SGHTA and CDR2 is FQGTGA. The CDR3 nucleotides are TGTGCCAGCAGCCCGGGACTTAACACAGATACGCAGTATTTT. Translated, it gives CASSPGLNTDTQYF.

The V call is TRBV6-5, the J call TRBJ1-1, with TRBD1 identical over 11 bases. Unmatched junction bases numbered 6, after V lost 4 bases and J lost 5 bases. Per germline, CDR1 MNHEY and CDR2 SVGAGI. The CDR3 consists of 15 residues. CDR3 bases: TGTGCCAGCAGTTCCGGGACAGGGGGAGAAACTGAAGCTTTCTTT. Its protein is CASSSGTGGETEAFF.

This chain connects TRBV6-5 to TRBJ2-5; TRBD2 matches 10 bases. The germline CDR1 and CDR2 sequences are MNHEY and SVGAGI. The CDR3 has 13 amino acids. J lost 5 bases, V lost 6 bases, and 3 bases had no gene match. CDR3 in DNA: TGTGCCAGCAGGCAACTAGCGGGGGAGACCCAGTACTTC. Translation: CASRQLAGETQYF.

The genes are TRBV30 and TRBJ2-1; D remains ambiguous. The CDR3 is 14 amino acids. Trimming shortened V by 0 bases and J by 5 bases, and 11 bases separated the two germline ends. Germline CDR1 is GTSNPN and CDR2 is SVGIG (reference sequence). CDR3 nucleotides: TGTGCCTGGAGTGTGCATAGGGCCGACAATGAGCAGTTCTTC. Residues: CAWSVHRADNEQFF.

This chain uses TRBV3-1 (or the pseudogene TRBV3-2) with TRBJ2-5; 9 bases match TRBD1. Per germline, CDR1 LGHDT and CDR2 YNNKEL (reference sequence). The CDR3 has 14 amino acids. V gave up 4 bases and J gave up 5 bases; unmatched junction bases: 5. The DNA of the CDR3 is TGTGCCAGCAGCCCAAACAGGGGGCACGAGACCCAGTACTTC. Its protein product is CASSPNRGHETQYF.

This chain joins TRBV15 and TRBJ2-5, with D possibly being TRBD2 (5 bases). The V gene lost 3 bases and the J gene lost 0 bases, with 14 bases spanning the gap. The germline gives CDR1 LNHNV, CDR2 YYDKDF (reference sequence). The CDR3 runs 16 residues. CDR3 residues: CATSSAERRYQETQYF. The CDR3 DNA reads as TGTGCCACCAGCAGCGCGGAGCGGAGGTACCAAGAGACCCAGTACTTC.

This chain joins TRBV4-2 and TRBJ1-2, with 7 bases fitting TRBD1. V was pared by 5 bases and J by 5 bases, with 8 bases of the junction left unmatched. This CDR3 spans 14 amino acids. Germline CDR1 is LGHNA and CDR2 is YNFKEQ. The CDR3 DNA reads as TGTGCCAGCAGCATCGGGACAGAGGGATATGGCTACACCTTC. Its translation: CASSIGTEGYGYTF.

J is TRBJ2-1 and V is TRBV19, with D hard to call. Trimming removed 5 bases at V and 8 bases at J, with 19 bases between. This CDR3 has 15 residues. Germline CDR1 and CDR2: LNHDA and SQIVND (reference sequence). As DNA, the CDR3 is TGTGCCAGTAGTGCTCCTTCTAGGTCTCGAGATGAGCAGTTCTTC. As protein: CASSAPSRSRDEQFF.

V usage is TRBV2 and J usage is TRBJ2-2; 8 nucleotides agree with TRBD1. Germline V gives CDR1 SNHLY, CDR2 FYNNEI. V was clipped by 4 bases and J by 5 bases; unmatched bases: 0. The CDR3 contains 13 residues. CDR3 sequence: CASSGQGTGELFF. In DNA form, the CDR3 reads TGTGCCAGCAGTGGACAGGGGACCGGGGAGCTGTTTTTT.